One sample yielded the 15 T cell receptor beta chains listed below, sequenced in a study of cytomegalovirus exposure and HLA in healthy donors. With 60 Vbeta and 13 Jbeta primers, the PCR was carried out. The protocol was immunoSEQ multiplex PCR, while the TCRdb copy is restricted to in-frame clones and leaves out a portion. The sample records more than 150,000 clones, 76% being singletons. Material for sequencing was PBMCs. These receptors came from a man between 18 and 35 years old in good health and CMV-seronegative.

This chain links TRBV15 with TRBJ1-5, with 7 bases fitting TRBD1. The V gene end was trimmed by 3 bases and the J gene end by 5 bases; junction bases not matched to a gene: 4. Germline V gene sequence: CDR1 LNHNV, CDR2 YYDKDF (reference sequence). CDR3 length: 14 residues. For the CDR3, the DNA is TGTGCCACCAGCAGCGGCAGGGGGGATCAGCCCCAGCATTTT. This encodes CATSSGRGDQPQHF.

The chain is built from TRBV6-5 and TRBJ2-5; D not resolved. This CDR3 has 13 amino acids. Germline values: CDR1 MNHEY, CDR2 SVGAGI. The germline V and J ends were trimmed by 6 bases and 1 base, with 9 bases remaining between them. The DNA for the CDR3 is TGTGCCAGCAGCCTGACATTCCAAGAGACCCAGTACTTC. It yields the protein CASSLTFQETQYF.

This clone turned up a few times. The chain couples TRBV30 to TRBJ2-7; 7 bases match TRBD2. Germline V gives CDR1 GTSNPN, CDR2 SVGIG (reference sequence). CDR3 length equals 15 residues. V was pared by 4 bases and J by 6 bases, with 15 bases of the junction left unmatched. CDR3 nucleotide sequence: TGTGCCTGGAACCTAAAGCGGGCGGGAGATGGCGAGCAGTACTTC. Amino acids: CAWNLKRAGDGEQYF.

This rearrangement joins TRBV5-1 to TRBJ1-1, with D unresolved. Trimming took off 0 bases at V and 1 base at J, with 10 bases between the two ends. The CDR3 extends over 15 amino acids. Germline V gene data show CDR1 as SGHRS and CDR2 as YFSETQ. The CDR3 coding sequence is TGCGCCAGCAGCTTGGATGGGCAGCCGAACACTGAAGCTTTCTTT. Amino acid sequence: CASSLDGQPNTEAFF. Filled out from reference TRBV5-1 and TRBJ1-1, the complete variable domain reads KAGVTQTPRYLIKTRGQQVTLSCSPISGHRSVSWYQQTPGQGLQFLFEYFSETQRNKGNFPGRFSGRQFSNSRSEMNVSTLELGDSALYLCASSLDGQPNTEAFFGQGTRLTVV.

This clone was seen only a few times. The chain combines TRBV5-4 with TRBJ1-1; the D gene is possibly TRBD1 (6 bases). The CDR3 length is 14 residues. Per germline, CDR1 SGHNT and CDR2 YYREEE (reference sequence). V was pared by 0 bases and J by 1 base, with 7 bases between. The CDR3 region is CASSLETGNTEAFF. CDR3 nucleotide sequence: TGTGCCAGCAGCTTGGAGACAGGGAACACTGAAGCTTTCTTT. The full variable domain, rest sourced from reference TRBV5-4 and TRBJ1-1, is ETGVTQSPTHLIKTRGQQVTLRCSSQSGHNTVSWYQQALGQGPQFIFQYYREEENGRGNFPPRFSGLQFPNYSSELNVNALELDDSALYLCASSLETGNTEAFFGQGTRLTVV.

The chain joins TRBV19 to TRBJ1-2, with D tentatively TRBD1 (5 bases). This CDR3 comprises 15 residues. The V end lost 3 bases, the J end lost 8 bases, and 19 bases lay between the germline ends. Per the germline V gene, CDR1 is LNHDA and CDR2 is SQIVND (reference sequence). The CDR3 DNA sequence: TGTGCCAGTAGTATCTTTGTTCCAGGGCAGGGCGGCTACACCTTC. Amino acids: CASSIFVPGQGGYTF.

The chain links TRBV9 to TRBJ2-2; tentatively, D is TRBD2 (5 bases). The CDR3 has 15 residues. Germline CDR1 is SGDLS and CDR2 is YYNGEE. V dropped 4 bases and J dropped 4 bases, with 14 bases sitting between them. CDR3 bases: TGTGCCAGCAGCTCCCGGACTCTTTTCACCGGGGAGCTGTTTTTT. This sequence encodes CASSSRTLFTGELFF.

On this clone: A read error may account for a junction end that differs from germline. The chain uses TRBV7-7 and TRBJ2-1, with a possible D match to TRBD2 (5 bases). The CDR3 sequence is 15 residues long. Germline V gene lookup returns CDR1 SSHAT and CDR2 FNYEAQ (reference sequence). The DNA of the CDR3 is TGTGCTAGCAGCTTAGTTTTCTCCGGGGTCAATGAGCAGTTCTTC. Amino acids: CASSLVFSGVNEQFF.

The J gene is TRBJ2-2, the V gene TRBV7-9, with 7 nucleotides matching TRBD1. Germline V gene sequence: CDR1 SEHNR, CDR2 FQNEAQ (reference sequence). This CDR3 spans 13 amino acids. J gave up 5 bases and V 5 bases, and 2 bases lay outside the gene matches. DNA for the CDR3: TGTGCCAGCAGCCGACAGGGTACCGGGGAGCTGTTTTTT. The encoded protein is CASSRQGTGELFF.

The CDR3 DNA follows: TGTGCCAGCAGTTTATCCAGGGGAACTGGAAACACCATATATTTT. This encodes CASSLSRGTGNTIYF. The chain couples TRBV28 to TRBJ1-3; D possibly corresponds to TRBD1 (6 bases). Trimming took 1 base from V and 2 from J, leaving 9 bases between them. CDR3 length: 15 amino acids. Germline values: CDR1 MDHEN, CDR2 SYDVKM. The full variable domain, with the rest looked up from reference TRBV28 and TRBJ1-3, is DVKVTQSSRYLVKRTGEKVFLECVQDMDHENMFWYRQDPGLGLRLIYFSYDVKMKEKGDIPEGYSVSREKKERFSLILESASTNQTSMYLCASSLSRGTGNTIYFGEGSWLTVV.

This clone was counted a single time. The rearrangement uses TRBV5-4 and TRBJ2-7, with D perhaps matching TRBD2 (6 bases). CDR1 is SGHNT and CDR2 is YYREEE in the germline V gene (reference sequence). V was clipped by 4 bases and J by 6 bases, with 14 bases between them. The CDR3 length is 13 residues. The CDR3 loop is CASSSNSRGEQYF. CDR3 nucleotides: TGTGCCAGCAGCAGTAACTCGCGGGGCGAGCAGTACTTC.

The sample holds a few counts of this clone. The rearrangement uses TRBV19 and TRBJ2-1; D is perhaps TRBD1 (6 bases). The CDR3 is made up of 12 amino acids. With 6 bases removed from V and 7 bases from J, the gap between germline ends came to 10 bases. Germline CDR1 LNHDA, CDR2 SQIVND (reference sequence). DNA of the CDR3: TGTGCCAGTAGCCCAGGGGTGAATGAGCAGTTCTTC. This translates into CASSPGVNEQFF.

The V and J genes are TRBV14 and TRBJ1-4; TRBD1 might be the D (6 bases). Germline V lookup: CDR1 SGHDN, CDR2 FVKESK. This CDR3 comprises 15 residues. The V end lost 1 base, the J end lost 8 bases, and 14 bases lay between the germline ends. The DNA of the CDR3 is TGTGCCAGCAGCCAAGGATGGGGGGGCCGGGAAAAACTGTTTTTT. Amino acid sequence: CASSQGWGGREKLFF.

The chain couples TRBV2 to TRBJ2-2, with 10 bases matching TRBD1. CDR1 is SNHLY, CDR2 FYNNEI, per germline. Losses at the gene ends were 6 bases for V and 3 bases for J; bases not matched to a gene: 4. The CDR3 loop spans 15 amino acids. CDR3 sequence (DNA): TGTGCCAGCAGACTAGGGACAGGGGACACCGGGGAGCTGTTTTTT. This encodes CASRLGTGDTGELFF.

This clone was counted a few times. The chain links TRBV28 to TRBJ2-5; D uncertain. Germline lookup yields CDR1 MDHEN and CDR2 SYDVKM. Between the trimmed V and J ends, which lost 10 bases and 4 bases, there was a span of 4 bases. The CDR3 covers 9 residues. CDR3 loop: CATGETQYF. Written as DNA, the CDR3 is TGTGCCACAGGAGAGACCCAGTACTTC.